Reported below is one T cell receptor beta chain. Germline CDR1 KGHSH, CDR2 LQKENI. This CDR3 comprises 16 residues. With V trimmed by 2 bases and J by 3 bases, 6 bases remained unmatched. The sample originates from a study of blood T cell repertoires in COVID-19. Study processing details: Amplification of reference gene primers was used by the study to estimate nucleated cell counts. Generated by immunoSEQ multiplex PCR, the TCRdb table keeps only in-frame clones and is missing some. V, J and clone size were drawn from that table, and D and trimming were deduced from the DNA. The table lists 300,000 to 450,000 clones, about 90% of them singletons, with about 2.1% in the top ten.

The specimen was peripheral blood. V is TRBV18 and J is TRBJ1-5, with TRBD1 identical over 8 bases. The receptor's source is an older woman with COVID-19, enrolled during active disease. CDR3 bases: TGTGCCAGCTCACCAAGTGACAGGGGATTCAATCAGCCCCAGCATTTT. It codes for CASSPSDRGFNQPQHF.